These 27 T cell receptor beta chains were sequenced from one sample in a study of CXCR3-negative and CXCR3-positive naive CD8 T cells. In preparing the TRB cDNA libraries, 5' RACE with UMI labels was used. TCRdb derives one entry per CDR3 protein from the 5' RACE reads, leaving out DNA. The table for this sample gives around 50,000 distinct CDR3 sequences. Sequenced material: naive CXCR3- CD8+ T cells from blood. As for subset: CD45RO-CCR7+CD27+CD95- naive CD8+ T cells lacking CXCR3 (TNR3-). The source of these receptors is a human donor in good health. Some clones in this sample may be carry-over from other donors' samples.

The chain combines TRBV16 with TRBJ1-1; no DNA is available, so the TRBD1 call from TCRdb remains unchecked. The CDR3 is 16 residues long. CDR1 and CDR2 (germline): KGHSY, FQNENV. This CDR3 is CASSHYRDRTNTEAFF.

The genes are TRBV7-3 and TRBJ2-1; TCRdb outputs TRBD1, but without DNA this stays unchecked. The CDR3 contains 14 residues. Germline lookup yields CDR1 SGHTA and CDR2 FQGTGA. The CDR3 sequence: CASTIDPAYNEQFF. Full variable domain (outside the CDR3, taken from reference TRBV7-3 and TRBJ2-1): GAGVSQTPSNKVTEKGKYVELRCDPISGHTALYWYRQSLGQGPEFLIYFQGTGAADDSGLPNDRFFAVRPEGSVSTLKIQRTERGDSAVYLCASTIDPAYNEQFFGPGTRLTVL.

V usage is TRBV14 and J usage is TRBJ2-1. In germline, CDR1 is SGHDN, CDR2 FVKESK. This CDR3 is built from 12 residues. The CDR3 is CASSPPSHEQFF.

The CDR3 loop is CASAWDREGAEQYF. The chain carries TRBV6-1 and TRBJ2-7; the TCRdb D gene call, TRBD1, has no DNA to confirm it. Germline V gene sequence: CDR1 MNHNS, CDR2 SASEGT. This CDR3 is 14 amino acids long.

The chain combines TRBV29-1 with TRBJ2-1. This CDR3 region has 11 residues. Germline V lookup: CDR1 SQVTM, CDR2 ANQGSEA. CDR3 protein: CSVEISETQFF.

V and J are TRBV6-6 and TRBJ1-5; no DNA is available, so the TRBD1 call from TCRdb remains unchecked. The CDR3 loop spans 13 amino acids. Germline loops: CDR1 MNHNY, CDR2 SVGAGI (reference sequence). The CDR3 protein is CASSRDSNQPQHF.

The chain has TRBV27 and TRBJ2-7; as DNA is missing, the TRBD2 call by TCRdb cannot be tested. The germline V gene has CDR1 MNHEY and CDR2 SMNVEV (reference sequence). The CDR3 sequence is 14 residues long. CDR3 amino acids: CASSLGGAAYEQYF.

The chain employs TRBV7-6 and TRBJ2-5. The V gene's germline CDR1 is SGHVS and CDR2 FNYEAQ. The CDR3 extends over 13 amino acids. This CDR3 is CASSQVDQETQYF.

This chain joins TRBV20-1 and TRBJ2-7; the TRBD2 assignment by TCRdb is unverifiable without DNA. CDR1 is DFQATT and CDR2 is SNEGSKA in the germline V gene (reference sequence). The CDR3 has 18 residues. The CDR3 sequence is CSARDREYRGSPPYEQYF.

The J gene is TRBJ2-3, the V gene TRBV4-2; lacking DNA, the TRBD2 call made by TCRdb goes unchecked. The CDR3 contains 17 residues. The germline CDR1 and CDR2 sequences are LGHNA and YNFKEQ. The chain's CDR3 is CASSQAPSGGGTDTQYF.

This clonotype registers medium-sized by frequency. CDR3 in amino acids: CATSEVGTENTGELFF. The V call is TRBV24-1, the J call TRBJ2-2; TCRdb's D call of TRBD1 is untestable without DNA. The CDR3 sequence is 16 residues long. Germline CDR1 reads KGHDR; CDR2 reads SFDVKD.

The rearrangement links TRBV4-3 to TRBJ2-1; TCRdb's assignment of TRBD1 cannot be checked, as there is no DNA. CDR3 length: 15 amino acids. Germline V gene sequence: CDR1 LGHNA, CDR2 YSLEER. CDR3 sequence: CASSLRRDPWNEQFF.

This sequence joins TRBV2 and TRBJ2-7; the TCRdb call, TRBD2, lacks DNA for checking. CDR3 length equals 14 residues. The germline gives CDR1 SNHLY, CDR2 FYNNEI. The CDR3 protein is CASSERGRVDEQYF. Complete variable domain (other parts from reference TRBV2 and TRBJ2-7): EPEVTQTPSHQVTQMGQEVILRCVPISNHLYFYWYRQILGQKVEFLVSFYNNEISEKSEIFDDQFSVERPDGSNFTLKIRSTKLEDSAMYFCASSERGRVDEQYFGPGTRLTVT.

The CDR3 sequence: CASSDEGNTEAFF. V and J are TRBV25-1 and TRBJ1-1. Germline V gene sequence: CDR1 MGHDK, CDR2 SYGVNS. The CDR3 is 13 amino acids.

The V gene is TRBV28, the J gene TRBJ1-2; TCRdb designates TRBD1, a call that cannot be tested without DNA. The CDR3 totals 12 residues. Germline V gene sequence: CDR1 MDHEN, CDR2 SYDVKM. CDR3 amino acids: CASSWTGDGYTF.

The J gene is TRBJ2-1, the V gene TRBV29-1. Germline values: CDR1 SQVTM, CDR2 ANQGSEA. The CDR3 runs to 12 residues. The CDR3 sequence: CSVVVGYNEQFF.

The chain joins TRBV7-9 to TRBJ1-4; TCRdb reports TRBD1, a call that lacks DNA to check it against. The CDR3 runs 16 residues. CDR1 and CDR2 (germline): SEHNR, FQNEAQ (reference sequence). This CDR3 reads CASSSSGQGADEKLFF.

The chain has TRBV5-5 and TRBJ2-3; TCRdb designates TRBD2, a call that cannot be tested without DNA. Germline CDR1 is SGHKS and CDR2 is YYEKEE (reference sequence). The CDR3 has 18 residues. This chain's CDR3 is CASSLAFGFSGDTDTQYF.

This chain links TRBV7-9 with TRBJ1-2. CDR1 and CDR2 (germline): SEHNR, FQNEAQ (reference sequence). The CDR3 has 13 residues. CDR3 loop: CASMGIANYGYTF.

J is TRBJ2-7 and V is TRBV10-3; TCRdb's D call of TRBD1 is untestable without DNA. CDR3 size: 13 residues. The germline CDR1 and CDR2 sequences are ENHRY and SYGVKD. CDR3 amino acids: CAISRTERYEQYF.

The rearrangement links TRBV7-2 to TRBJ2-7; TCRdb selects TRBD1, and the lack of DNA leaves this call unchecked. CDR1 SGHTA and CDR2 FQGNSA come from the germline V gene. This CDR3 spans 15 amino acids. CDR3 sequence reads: CASSLEGGPTYEQYF.

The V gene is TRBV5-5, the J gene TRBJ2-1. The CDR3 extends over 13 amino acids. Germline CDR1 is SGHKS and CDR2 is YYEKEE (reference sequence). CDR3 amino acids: CASNSAGWDEQFF.

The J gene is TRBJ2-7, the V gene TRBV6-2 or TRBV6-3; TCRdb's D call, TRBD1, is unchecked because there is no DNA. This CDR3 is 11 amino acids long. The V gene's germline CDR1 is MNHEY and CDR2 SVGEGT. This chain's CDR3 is CASGQVYEQYF.

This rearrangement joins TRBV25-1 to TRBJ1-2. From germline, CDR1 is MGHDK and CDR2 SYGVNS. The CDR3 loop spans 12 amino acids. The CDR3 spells CASSEYVDGYTF.

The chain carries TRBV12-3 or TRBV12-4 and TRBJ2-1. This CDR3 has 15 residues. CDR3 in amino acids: CASSHGKGYYNEQFF.

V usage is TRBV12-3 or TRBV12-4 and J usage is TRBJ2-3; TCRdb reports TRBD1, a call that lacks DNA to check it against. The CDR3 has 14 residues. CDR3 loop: CASRSPIGGSTQYF.

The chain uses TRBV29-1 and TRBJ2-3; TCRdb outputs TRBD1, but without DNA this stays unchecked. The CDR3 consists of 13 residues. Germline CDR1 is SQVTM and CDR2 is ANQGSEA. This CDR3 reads CSVATGGLDTQYF.